Only one count was recorded for the clone carrying this TCR beta chain. These data belong to a study of T cell responses to AZD1222 COVID-19 vaccine. This CDR3 is built from 17 residues. Deletions cut 0 bases from V and 2 bases from J, with 16 bases between. The germline V gene has CDR1 SGDLS and CDR2 YYNGEE. Sequencing was performed with immunoSEQ multiplex PCR; in TCRdb, only in-frame clones are kept and a portion is missing. The sample lists approximately 85,000 clones, roughly nine tenths occurring once. The chain combines TRBV9 with TRBJ2-3; D possibly matches TRBD1 or TRBD2 (6 bases each). This sample comprised peripheral blood, obtained on day 0 of AZD1222 vaccination. This clonotype was sampled from an adult in good health. The CDR3 sequence: CASSVDPGGANTDTQYF. The CDR3 DNA sequence: TGTGCCAGCAGCGTAGACCCCGGGGGCGCAAACACAGATACGCAGTATTTT.